A single T cell receptor beta chain is shown here with its context. Trimming cost V 2 bases and J 6 bases, with 9 bases left between them. This CDR3 spans 12 amino acids. In germline, CDR1 is SGHNT, CDR2 YYREEE (reference sequence). The record originates from a study of blood T cell repertoires in COVID-19. TCRdb keeps only in-frame clones here, not all; method: immunoSEQ multiplex PCR. The sample lists over 150,000 clones, about 80% occurring once. Material: PBMCs or T cells enriched from blood (not recorded which). This receptor was taken from a man aged 35 to 55 who had recovered from COVID-19. The rearrangement uses TRBV5-4 and TRBJ2-7; tentatively, D is TRBD2 (6 bases). Here the CDR3 DNA reads TGTGCCAGCAGCTTTCTCGGGGGCGAGCAGTACTTC. Translated: CASSFLGGEQYF.